These T cell receptor beta chains were read from a single sample in a study of T-cell reconstitution after alpha-beta-depleted transplantation in children. MiXCR, applied by TCRdb to the PCR reads, yields one record per CDR3 protein. The repertoire has some 590,000 distinct CDR3 sequences, 10% to 13% of them found once; the top ten carry less than 4.5%. The source was PBMCs from the stem cell graft donor, collected from the stem cell graft. These receptors were collected from a human donor who donated a stem cell graft to a child with acute myeloid leukemia. Both conserved end residues are part of each CDR3.

13	TRBV24-1	CATSDLLSGAPTF
11	TRBV20-1	CSASRDLEQYF
15	TRBV20-1	CSARDAGTPSQPQHF
16	TRBV19	CASSSPGTGTNYGYTF
17	TRBV4-2	CASSHYGGQGSENEQFF
15	TRBV29-1	CSVEGPDRNTGELFF
14	TRBV19	CASSSTERFHEQYF
15	TRBV7-9	CASSRTSGRTYEQYF
17	TRBV6-1	CASKNPGQGWGITEAFF
14	TRBV12-5	CASGLGDVYSEQYF
19	TRBV11-1	CASSLVGQGGTRGPYEQYF
14	TRBV10-2	CASRLDGGYNEQFF
16	TRBV5-1	CASTRLAGASGETQYF
15	TRBV25-1	CASSELGDSTYEQYF
14	TRBV5-1	CASSQQGYTGELFF
15	TRBV21-1	CASTGRLCPYNEQFF
13	TRBV20-1	CSARSIQGFEAFF